Sequencing of this T cell receptor beta chain was carried out in a study of T-cell reconstitution after alpha-beta-depleted transplantation in children. Study outcomes and limitations: Some patients' high day-60 TCRbeta diversity was traced to surviving recipient T cells and thymic progenitors. Where alpha-beta T cells came from about two months after transplant was reportedly several hundred expanded graft clones. From newly produced T cells came most of the T-cell counts and diversity one year after transplant.

Unique molecular identifiers were built into the TCRbeta library. TCRdb reprocessed the PCR reads via MiXCR and lists one record per CDR3 protein. The profile covers about 310,000 distinct CDR3 sequences, with about a quarter appearing a single time and approximately 11% taken by the ten largest. As to this clonotype: Its target is unknown.

Per germline, CDR1 WSHSY and CDR2 SAAADI. The CDR3 is made up of 15 amino acids. J was trimmed by 5 bases and V by 6 bases; bases with no gene match: 7. The chain links TRBV10-2 to TRBJ2-3; 11 nucleotides align to TRBD2. The sequenced sample was PBMCs, mostly from graft donor cells, obtained 180 days after TCRalphabeta/CD19-depleted stem cell transplant. The clonotype was recovered from a male patient under 18 who had a stem cell transplant for acute lymphoblastic leukemia, so the T cells may come from the graft donor. The CDR3 protein is CASSVAGGLGDTQYF. CDR3 nucleotides: TGCGCCAGCAGCGTAGCGGGAGGGCTGGGAGATACGCAGTATTTT.